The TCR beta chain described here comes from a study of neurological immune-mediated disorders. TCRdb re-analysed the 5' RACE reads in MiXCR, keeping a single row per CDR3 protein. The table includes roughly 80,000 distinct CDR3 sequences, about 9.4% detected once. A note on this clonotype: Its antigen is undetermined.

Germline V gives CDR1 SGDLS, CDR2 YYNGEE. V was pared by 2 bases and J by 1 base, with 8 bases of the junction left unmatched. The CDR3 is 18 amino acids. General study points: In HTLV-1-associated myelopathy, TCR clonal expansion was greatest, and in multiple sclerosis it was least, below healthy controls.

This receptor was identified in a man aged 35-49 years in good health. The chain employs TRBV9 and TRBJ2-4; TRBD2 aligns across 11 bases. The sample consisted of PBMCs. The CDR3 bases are TGTGCCAGCAGCGTGAGACTAGCGGGGAGTCTTGCCAAAAACATTCAGTACTTC. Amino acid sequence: CASSVRLAGSLAKNIQYF.